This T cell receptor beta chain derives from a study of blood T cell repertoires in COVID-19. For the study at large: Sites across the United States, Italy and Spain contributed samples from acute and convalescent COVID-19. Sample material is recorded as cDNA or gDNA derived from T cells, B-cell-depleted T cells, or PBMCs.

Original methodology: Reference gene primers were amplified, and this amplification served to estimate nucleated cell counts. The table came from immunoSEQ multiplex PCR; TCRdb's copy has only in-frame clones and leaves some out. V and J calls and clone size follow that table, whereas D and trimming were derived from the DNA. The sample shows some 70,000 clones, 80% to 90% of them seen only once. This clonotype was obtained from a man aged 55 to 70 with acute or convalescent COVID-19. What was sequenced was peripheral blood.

The CDR3 DNA sequence: TGTGCCAGCAGTGAAGCCGGGGAGACCCAGTACTTC. As protein: CASSEAGETQYF. The gene calls are TRBV2 and TRBJ2-5, with unresolved D. Trimming left V 0 bases short and J 5 bases short, with 4 bases between. The CDR3 totals 12 residues. Germline CDR1 and CDR2: SNHLY and FYNNEI.